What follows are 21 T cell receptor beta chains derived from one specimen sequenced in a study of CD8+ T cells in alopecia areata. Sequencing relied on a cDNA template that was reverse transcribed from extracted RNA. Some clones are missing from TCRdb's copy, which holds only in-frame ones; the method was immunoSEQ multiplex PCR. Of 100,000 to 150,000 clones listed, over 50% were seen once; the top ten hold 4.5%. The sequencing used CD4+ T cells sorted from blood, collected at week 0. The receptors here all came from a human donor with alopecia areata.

In DNA form, the CDR3 reads TGCGCCAGCAGCGCTCACAGGGAAGAAAATCAGCCCCAGCATTTT. Its protein product is CASSAHREENQPQHF. The chain has TRBV4-1 and TRBJ1-5; a weak D match, TRBD1 (6 bases). The germline V gene encodes CDR1 MGHRA and CDR2 YSYEKL. The germline V and J ends were trimmed by 5 bases and 4 bases, with 15 bases remaining between them. The CDR3 has 15 amino acids.

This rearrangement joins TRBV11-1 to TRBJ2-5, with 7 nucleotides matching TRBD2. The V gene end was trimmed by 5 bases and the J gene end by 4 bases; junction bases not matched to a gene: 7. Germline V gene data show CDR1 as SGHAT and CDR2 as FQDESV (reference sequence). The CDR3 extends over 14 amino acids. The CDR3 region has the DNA TGTGCCAGCAGCAAAAGACTAGCTGGAGAGACCCAGTACTTC. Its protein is CASSKRLAGETQYF.

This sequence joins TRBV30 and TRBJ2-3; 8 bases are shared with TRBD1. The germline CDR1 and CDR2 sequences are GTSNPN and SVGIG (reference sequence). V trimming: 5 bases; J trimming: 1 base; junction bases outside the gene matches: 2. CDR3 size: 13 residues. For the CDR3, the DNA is TGTGCCTGGGACAGGGGCGGCACAGATACGCAGTATTTT. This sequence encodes CAWDRGGTDTQYF.

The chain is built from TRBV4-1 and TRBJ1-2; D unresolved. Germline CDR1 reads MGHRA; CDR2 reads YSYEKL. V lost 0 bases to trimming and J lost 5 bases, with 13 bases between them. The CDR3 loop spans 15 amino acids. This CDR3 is CASSQDLASAYGYTF. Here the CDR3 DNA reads TGCGCCAGCAGCCAAGACTTGGCCAGCGCGTATGGCTACACCTTC.

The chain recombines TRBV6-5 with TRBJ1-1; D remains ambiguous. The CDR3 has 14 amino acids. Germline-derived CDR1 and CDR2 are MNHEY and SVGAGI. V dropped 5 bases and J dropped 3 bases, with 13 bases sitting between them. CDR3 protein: CASSRIAVDTEAFF. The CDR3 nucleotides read TGTGCCAGCAGTCGAATCGCCGTGGACACTGAAGCTTTCTTT.

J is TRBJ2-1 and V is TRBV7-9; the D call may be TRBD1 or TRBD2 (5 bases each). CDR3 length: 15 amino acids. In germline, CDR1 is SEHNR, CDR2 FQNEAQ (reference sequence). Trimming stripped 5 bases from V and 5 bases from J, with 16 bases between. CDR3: CASSPRDRENNEQFF. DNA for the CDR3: TGTGCCAGCAGCCCCCGGGACCGAGAAAACAATGAGCAGTTCTTC.

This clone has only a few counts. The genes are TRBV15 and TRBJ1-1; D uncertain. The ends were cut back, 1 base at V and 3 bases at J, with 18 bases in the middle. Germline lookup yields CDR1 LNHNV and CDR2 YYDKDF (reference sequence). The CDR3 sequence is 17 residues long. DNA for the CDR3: TGTGCCACCAGCAGAGTCCCCCGCTTGATTGAGGACACTGAAGCTTTCTTT. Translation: CATSRVPRLIEDTEAFF.

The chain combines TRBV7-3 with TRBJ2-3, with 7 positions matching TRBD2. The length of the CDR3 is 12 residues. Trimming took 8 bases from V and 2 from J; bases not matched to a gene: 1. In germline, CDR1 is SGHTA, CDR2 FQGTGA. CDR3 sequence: CASGRDTDTQYF. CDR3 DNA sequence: TGTGCCAGCGGGAGGGACACAGATACGCAGTATTTT.

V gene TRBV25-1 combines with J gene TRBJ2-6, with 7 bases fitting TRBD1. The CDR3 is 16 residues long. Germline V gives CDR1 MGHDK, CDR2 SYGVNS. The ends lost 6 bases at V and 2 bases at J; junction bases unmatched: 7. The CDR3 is CASSGPQGAGANVLTF. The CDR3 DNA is TGTGCCAGCAGCGGACCCCAGGGGGCTGGGGCCAACGTCCTGACTTTC.

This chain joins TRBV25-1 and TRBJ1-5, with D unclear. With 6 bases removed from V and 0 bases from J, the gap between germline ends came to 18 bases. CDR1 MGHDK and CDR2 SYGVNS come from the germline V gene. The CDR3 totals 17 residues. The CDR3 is CASSEGFGPDSNQPQHF. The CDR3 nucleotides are TGTGCCAGCAGCGAAGGGTTTGGGCCTGATAGCAATCAGCCCCAGCATTTT.

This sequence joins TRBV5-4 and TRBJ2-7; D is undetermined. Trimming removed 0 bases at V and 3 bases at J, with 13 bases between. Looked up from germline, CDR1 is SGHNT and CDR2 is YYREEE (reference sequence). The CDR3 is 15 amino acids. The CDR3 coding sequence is TGTGCCAGCAGCTTGGAGCCAGACCCCAACTACGAGCAGTACTTC. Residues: CASSLEPDPNYEQYF.

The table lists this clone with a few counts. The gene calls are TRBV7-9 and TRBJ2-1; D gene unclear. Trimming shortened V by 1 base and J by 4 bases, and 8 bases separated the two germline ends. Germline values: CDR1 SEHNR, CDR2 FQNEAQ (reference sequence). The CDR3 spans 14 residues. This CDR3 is CASSLEHGYNEQFF. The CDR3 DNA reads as TGTGCCAGCAGCTTAGAACACGGGTACAATGAGCAGTTCTTC.

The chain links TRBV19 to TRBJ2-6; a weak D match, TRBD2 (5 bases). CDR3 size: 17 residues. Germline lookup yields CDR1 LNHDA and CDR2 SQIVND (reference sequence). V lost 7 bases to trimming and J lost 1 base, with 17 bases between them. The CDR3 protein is CASTDLTGMSGANVLTF. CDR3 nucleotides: TGTGCCAGTACCGACCTGACGGGAATGTCTGGGGCCAACGTCCTGACTTTC.

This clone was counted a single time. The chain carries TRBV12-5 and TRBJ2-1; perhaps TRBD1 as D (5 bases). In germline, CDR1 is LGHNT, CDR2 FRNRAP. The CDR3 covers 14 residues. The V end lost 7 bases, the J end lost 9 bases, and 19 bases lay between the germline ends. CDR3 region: CASAGRNKGREQFF. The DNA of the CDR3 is TGTGCTAGTGCAGGACGCAATAAGGGGCGTGAGCAGTTCTTC. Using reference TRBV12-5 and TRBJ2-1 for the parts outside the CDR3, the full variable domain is DARVTQTPRHKVTEMGQEVTMRCQPILGHNTVFWYRQTMMQGLELLAYFRNRAPLDDSGMPKDRFSAEMPDATLATLKIQPSEPRDSAVYFCASAGRNKGREQFFGPGTRLTVL.

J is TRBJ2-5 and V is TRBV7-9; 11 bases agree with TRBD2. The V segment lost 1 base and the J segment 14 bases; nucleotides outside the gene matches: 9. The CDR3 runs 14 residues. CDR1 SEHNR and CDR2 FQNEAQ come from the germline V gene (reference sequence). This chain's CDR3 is CASSLESGLAESYF. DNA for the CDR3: TGTGCCAGCAGCTTAGAATCGGGACTAGCGGAATCTTACTTC.

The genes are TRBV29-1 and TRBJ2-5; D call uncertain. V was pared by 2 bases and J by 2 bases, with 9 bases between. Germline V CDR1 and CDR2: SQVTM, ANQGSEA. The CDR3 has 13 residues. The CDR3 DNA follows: TGCAGCGTTGAATTTTGGGAACAAGAGACCCAGTACTTC. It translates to CSVEFWEQETQYF.

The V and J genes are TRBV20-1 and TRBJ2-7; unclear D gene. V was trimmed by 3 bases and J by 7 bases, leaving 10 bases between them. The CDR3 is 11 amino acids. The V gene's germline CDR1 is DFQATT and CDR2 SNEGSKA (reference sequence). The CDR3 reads CSARDRVEQYF. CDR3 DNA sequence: TGCAGTGCTAGGGACCGCGTTGAGCAGTACTTC.

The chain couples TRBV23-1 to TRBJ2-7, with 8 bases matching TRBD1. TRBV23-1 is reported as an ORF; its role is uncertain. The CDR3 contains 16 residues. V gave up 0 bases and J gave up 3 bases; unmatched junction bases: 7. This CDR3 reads CASSQSGQGANYEQYF. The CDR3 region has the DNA TGCGCCAGCAGTCAATCAGGCCAGGGGGCTAACTACGAGCAGTACTTC.

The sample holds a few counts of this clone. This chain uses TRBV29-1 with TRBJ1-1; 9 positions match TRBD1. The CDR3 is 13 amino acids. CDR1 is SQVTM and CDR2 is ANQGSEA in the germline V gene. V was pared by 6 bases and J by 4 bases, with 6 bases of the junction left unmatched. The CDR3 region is CSVQADRGTEAFF. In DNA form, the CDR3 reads TGCAGCGTCCAGGCGGACAGGGGCACTGAAGCTTTCTTT.

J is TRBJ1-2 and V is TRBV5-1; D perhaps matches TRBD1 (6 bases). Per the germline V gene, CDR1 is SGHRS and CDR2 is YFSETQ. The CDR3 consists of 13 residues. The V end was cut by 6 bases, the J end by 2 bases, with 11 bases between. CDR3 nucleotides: TGCGCCAGCACCCTAACAGGGAACTATGGCTACACCTTC. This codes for CASTLTGNYGYTF.

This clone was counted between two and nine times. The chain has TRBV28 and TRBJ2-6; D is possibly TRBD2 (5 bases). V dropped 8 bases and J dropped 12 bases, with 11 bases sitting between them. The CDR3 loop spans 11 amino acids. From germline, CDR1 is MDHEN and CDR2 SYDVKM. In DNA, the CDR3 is TGTGCCAGCCAATGGGAGAGCGTCCTGACTTTC. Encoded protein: CASQWESVLTF.